This T cell receptor (beta chain) is drawn from a study of T cell changes during pregnancy in multiple sclerosis. The repertoire was sequenced with immunoSEQ multiplex PCR; TCRdb's copy has only in-frame clones and lacks some. The table shows around 31,000 clones, with 90% occurring only once. Germline V gives CDR1 MGHRA, CDR2 YSYEKL. The CDR3 sequence is 18 residues long. With 4 bases clipped from V and 4 bases from J, the junction kept 9 bases outside the gene matches. The sample in question was CD8+ T cells from peripheral blood mononuclear cells, obtained in the second trimester of pregnancy. This receptor was taken from a female donor with multiple sclerosis, enrolled in a pregnancy study. V usage is TRBV4-1 and J usage is TRBJ2-1; 14 bases align to TRBD2. CDR3 protein: CASSRQMGLAGDYNEQFF. DNA for the CDR3: TGCGCCAGCAGCCGCCAAATGGGACTAGCGGGGGATTACAATGAGCAGTTCTTC.